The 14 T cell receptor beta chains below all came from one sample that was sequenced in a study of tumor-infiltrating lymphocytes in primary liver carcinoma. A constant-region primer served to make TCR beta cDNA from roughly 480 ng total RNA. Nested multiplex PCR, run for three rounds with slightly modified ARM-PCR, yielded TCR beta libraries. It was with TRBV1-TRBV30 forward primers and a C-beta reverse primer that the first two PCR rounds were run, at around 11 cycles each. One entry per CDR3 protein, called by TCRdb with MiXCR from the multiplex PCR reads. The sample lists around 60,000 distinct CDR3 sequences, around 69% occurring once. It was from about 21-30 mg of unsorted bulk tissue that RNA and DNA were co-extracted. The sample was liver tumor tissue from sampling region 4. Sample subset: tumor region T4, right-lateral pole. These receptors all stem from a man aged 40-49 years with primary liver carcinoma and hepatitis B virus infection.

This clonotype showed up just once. Here the CDR3 DNA reads TGCGCCAGCAGCCAAGAGGGACAGAATCGGTTCTACGAGCAGTACTTC. This translates into CASSQEGQNRFYEQYF. The chain joins TRBV4-3 to TRBJ2-7; 7 nucleotides match TRBD1. CDR3 size: 16 residues. Germline values: CDR1 LGHNA, CDR2 YSLEER. The V gene end was trimmed by 0 bases and the J gene end by 3 bases; junction bases not matched to a gene: 8.

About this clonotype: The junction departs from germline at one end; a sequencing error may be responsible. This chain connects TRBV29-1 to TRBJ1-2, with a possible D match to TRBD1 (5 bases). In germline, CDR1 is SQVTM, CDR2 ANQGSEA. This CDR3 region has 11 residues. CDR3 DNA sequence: TGCATCGTTAGGGGCCTCTATGGCTACACCTTC. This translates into CIVRGLYGYTF.

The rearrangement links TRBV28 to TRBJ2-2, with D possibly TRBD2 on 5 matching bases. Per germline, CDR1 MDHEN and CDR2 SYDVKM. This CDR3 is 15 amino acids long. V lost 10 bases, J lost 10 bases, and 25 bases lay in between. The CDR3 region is CATTSVEGRSEELFF. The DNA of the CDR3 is TGTGCCACCACTTCAGTCGAGGGCCGATCCGAGGAGCTGTTTTTT. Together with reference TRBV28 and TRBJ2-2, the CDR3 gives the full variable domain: DVKVTQSSRYLVKRTGEKVFLECVQDMDHENMFWYRQDPGLGLRLIYFSYDVKMKEKGDIPEGYSVSREKKERFSLILESASTNQTSMYLCATTSVEGRSEELFFGEGSRLTVL.

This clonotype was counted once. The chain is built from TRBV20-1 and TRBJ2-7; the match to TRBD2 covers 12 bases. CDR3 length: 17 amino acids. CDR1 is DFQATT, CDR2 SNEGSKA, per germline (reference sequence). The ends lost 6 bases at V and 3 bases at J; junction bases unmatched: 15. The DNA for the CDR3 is TGCAGTGCACGAAGGACAAGCAGGACTAGCGGGAACTACGAGCAGTACTTC. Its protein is CSARRTSRTSGNYEQYF.

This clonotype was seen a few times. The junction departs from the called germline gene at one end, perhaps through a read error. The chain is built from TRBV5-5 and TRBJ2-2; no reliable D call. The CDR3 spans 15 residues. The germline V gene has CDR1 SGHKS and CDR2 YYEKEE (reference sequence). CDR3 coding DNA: TGTGCCGGCAGCTTGGGTTGGACGAACACAGGGGAGCTGTTTTTT. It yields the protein CAGSLGWTNTGELFF.

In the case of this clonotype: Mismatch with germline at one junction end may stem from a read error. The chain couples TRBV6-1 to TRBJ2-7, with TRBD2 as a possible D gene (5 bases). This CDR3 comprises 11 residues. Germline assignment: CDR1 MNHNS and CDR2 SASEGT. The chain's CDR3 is CASCGLYKQYF. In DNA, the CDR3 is TGTGCCAGCTGCGGACTCTACAAGCAGTACTTC.

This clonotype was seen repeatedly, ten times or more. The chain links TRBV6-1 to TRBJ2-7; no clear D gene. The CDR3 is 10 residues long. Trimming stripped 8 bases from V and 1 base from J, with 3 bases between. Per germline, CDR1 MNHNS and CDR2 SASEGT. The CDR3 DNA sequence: TGTGCCAGCGGGTCCTACGAGCAGTACTTC. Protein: CASGSYEQYF.

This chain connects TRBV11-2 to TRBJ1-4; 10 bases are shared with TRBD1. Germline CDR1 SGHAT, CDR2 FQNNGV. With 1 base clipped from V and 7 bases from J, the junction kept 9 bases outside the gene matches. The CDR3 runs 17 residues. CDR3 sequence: CASSLGGTGDSSEKLFF. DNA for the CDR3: TGTGCCAGCAGCTTAGGAGGGACAGGGGACAGTAGTGAAAAACTGTTTTTT.

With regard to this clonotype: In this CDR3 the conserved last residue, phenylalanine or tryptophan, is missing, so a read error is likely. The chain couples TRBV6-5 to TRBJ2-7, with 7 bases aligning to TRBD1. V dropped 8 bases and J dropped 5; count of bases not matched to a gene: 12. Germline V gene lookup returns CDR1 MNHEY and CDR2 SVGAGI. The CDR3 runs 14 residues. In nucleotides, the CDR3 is TGTGCCAGCCCCTCCAGGACAGGATATAACGAGCAGTACTTA. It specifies CASPSRTGYNEQYL.

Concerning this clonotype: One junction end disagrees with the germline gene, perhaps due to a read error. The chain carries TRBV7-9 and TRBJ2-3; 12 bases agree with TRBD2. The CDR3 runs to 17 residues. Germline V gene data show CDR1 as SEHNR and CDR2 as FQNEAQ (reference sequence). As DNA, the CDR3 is TGTGCCAGCAGCCAAACTAGCGGGGGGACTAACACAGATACGCAGTACTTT. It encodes CASSQTSGGTNTDTQYF. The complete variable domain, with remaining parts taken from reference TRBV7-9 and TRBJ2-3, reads DTGVSQNPRHKITKRGQNVTFRCDPISEHNRLYWYRQTLGQGPEFLTYFQNEAQLEKSRLLSDRFSAERPKGSFSTLEIQRTEQGDSAMYLCASSQTSGGTNTDTQYFGPGTRLTVL.

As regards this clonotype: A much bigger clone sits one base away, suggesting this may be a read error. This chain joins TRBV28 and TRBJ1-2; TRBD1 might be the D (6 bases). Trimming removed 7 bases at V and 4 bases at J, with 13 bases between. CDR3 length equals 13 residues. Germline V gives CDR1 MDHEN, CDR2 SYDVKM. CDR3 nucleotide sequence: TGTGCCAGCACCCGTGGGACATGCTATGGCTACACCTTC. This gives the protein CASTRGTCYGYTF.

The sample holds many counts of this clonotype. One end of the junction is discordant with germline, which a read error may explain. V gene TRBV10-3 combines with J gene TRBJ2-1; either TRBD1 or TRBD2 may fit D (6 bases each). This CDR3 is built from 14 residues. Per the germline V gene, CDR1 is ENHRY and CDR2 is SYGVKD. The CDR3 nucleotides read TGCGCCATTCAACAGGGAGGCATTTACAATGAGCAGTTCTTC. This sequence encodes CAIQQGGIYNEQFF.

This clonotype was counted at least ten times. The DNA of the CDR3 is TGTGCCAGCAGTCTGACAGGGGCGCCCCAGCATTTT. Encoded protein: CASSLTGAPQHF. The gene calls are TRBV12-3 or TRBV12-4 and TRBJ1-5; 8 bases agree with TRBD1. CDR3 size: 12 residues. V was pared by 5 bases and J by 9 bases, with 3 bases of the junction left unmatched.

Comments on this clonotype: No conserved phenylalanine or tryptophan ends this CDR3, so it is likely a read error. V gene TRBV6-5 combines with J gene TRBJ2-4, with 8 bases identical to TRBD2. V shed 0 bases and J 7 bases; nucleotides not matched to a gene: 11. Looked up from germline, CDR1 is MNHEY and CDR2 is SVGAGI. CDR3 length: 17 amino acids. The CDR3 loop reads CASSYSSGSRMGNIQYL. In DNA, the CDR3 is TGTGCCAGCAGTTACTCCAGCGGGAGTAGAATGGGGAACATTCAGTACCTC.